This T cell receptor (beta chain) was retrieved from a study of Ad26.COV2.S vaccination and SARS-CoV-2 variants. Background on the study: In the study, Ad26.COV2.S was injected intramuscularly once, or twice 56 days apart. The study, taken as a whole, reports: Placebo recipients showed lower spike-specific TCR breadth than vaccinees. Vaccine and placebo recipients had similar non-spike TCR breadth.

The germline V gene encodes CDR1 LGHNA and CDR2 YSLEER. The length of the CDR3 is 14 residues. V gave up 0 bases and J gave up 4 bases, with 7 bases separating them. This clone was seen a few times. Its cognate antigen is unknown. This sample includes further DNA sequences coding for the same CDR3. Specified treatment: 15 to 20 received Ad26.COV2.S at low or high dose, single or two shots; roughly five received placebo; per-sample allocation not given. Samples analyzed were those drawn on day 63 after the first vaccine or placebo injection. Sequencing was performed with immunoSEQ multiplex PCR; in TCRdb, only in-frame clones are kept and a portion is missing. The sample gives 440,000 or so clones, 92% of which show up once; more than 1.5% is in the top ten.

This specimen was peripheral blood, taken in a trial of Ad26.COV2.S vaccine versus placebo. This chain connects TRBV4-3 to TRBJ1-5; weak D call: TRBD1 (6 bases). The receptor's source is a person aged 18-60 years who received the Ad26.COV2.S COVID-19 vaccine or a placebo. The CDR3 reads CASSQDRGNQPQHF. The CDR3 nucleotides are TGCGCCAGCAGCCAAGACAGGGGAAATCAGCCCCAGCATTTT.